This T cell receptor (beta chain) appears in the sequencing data of a study of blood T cells in healthy people across ages. The use of a sample-barcoded 5' primer and a J-beta primer mix characterized a second PCR of roughly 6 to 11 cycles. TCRdb reprocessed the 5' RACE reads with MiXCR, giving one entry per CDR3 protein. The sample gives 700,000 or so distinct CDR3 sequences, around 41% of which show up once; about 32% is in the top ten. Germline values: CDR1 LGHNA, CDR2 YNFKEQ. V was pared by 0 bases and J by 3 bases, with 15 bases of the junction left unmatched. The CDR3 extends over 20 amino acids.

The clonotype comes from an elderly man in good health. The sample was blood. The chain is built from TRBV4-2 and TRBJ2-7; TRBD2 matches 12 bases. The CDR3 sequence is CASSQDYEGETSGGIYEQYF. For the CDR3, the DNA is TGTGCCAGCAGCCAAGATTACGAGGGTGAGACTAGCGGGGGCATCTACGAGCAGTACTTC.